The present TCR beta chain was sequenced within a study of control samples from healthy donors and cancer patients. The CDR3 contains 16 residues. The V gene's germline CDR1 is MNHNY and CDR2 SVGAGI (reference sequence). V dropped 6 bases and J dropped 3; count of bases not matched to a gene: 11. Generated by immunoSEQ multiplex PCR, the TCRdb table keeps only in-frame clones and is missing some. The data contain about 130,000 clones, 80% to 95% of them seen just once; the ten biggest clones take up 2% to 3%. The sample taken for sequencing was blood. V gene TRBV6-6 combines with J gene TRBJ2-7; the match to TRBD1 covers 10 bases. This clonotype was sampled from a man aged 35-49 years in good health. Here the CDR3 reads CASRPLRRDRGYEQYF. CDR3 bases: TGTGCCAGCAGACCCCTCCGACGGGACAGGGGCTACGAGCAGTACTTC.